One sample yielded the 17 T cell receptor beta chains listed below, sequenced in a study of CD8 T cells in Susac syndrome. Random hexamers primed reverse transcription of about 0.5 to 1 ug RNA. From the immunoSEQ multiplex PCR reads, TCRdb called clonotypes with MiXCR, one entry per CDR3 protein. Among approximately 150,000 distinct CDR3 sequences listed, approximately 93% were seen once. Sequencing input: CD4+ T cells from PBMCs. The origin of the receptors is a human donor with multiple sclerosis.

This sequence joins TRBV19 and TRBJ2-2; maybe TRBD1 (6 bases). CDR3 length: 14 residues. Germline loops: CDR1 LNHDA, CDR2 SQIVND (reference sequence). Trimming removed 10 bases at V and 6 bases at J, with 18 bases between. CDR3 in DNA: TGTGCCACCACTCCCCCGACAGGTCCCGGGGAGCTGTTTTTT. Translating it yields CATTPPTGPGELFF. The variable domain in full, with the rest retrieved from reference TRBV19 and TRBJ2-2, is DGGITQSPKYLFRKEGQNVTLSCEQNLNHDAMYWYRQDPGQGLRLIYYSQIVNDFQKGDIAEGYSVSREKKESFPLTVTSAQKNPTAFYLCATTPPTGPGELFFGEGSRLTVL.

This sequence joins TRBV11-2 and TRBJ1-4; tentatively, D is TRBD1 (6 bases). The length of the CDR3 is 16 residues. Germline V gives CDR1 SGHAT, CDR2 FQNNGV. The V gene lost 5 bases and the J gene lost 1 base, with 14 bases spanning the gap. The CDR3 is CASSTRRGLTNEKLFF. The CDR3 nucleotides are TGTGCCAGCAGCACGAGGAGGGGGTTAACTAATGAAAAACTGTTTTTT.

The chain uses TRBV4-3 and TRBJ1-3; unclear D gene. The germline V and J ends were trimmed by 0 bases and 2 bases, with 11 bases remaining between them. CDR3 length equals 16 residues. From germline, CDR1 is LGHNA and CDR2 YSLEER. CDR3 DNA: TGCGCCAGCAGCCAAGATCCCCGGGATCCTGGAAACACCATATATTTT. As protein: CASSQDPRDPGNTIYF.

CDR3 amino acids: CASSKTRVNEQFF. CDR3 in DNA: TGTGCCAGCAGCAAAACTAGAGTCAATGAGCAGTTCTTC. V gene TRBV5-6 combines with J gene TRBJ2-1, with D possibly matching TRBD2 (5 bases). This CDR3 comprises 13 residues. The germline gives CDR1 SGHDT, CDR2 YYEEEE. Between the trimmed V and J ends, which lost 4 bases and 6 bases, there was a span of 11 bases.

The rearrangement uses TRBV30 and TRBJ1-4; D call uncertain. CDR1 is GTSNPN and CDR2 is SVGIG in the germline V gene (reference sequence). V gave up 3 bases and J gave up 8 bases, with 13 bases separating them. CDR3 length: 13 amino acids. The CDR3 nucleotides read TGTGCCTGGAGCACTGCGCTAGGGGAAAAACTGTTTTTT. Translated, it gives CAWSTALGEKLFF.

V usage is TRBV24-1 and J usage is TRBJ2-5, with a tentative D call TRBD1 (5 bases). This CDR3 region has 15 residues. CDR1 KGHDR and CDR2 SFDVKD come from the germline V gene. With 6 bases removed from V and 7 bases from J, the gap between germline ends came to 20 bases. The CDR3 DNA reads TGTGCCACCAGTTCCGATAGGGGTCAGGGCGGGACCCAGTACTTC. This encodes CATSSDRGQGGTQYF.

The gene calls are TRBV11-1 and TRBJ2-5, with 10 bases matching TRBD2. The V and J ends lost 6 bases and 2 bases, in that order; junction bases with no gene match: 6. This CDR3 is built from 15 residues. Germline assignment: CDR1 SGHAT and CDR2 FQDESV (reference sequence). The CDR3 spells CASRAGTSVQETQYF. Here the CDR3 DNA reads TGTGCCAGCAGAGCCGGGACTAGCGTACAAGAGACCCAGTACTTC.

This chain uses TRBV5-1 with TRBJ2-3; 8 positions agree with TRBD2. V lost 4 bases, J lost 2 bases, and 6 bases stayed unmatched. This CDR3 has 15 amino acids. Germline values: CDR1 SGHRS, CDR2 YFSETQ. In DNA form, the CDR3 reads TGCGCCAGCAGCCCCAGACTAGCGAACACAGATACGCAGTATTTT. This gives the protein CASSPRLANTDTQYF.

There are a few counts of this clonotype. The V and J genes are TRBV19 and TRBJ1-1; 7 nucleotides match TRBD1. Looked up from germline, CDR1 is LNHDA and CDR2 is SQIVND (reference sequence). The CDR3 is 15 amino acids. V shed 5 bases, J shed 4 bases, and the junction held 10 bases outside the gene matches. The CDR3 DNA sequence: TGTGCCAGTAGTGAGAGGGGGCCTAGTGGCACTGAAGCTTTCTTT. Protein sequence: CASSERGPSGTEAFF.

The chain links TRBV2 to TRBJ2-7; 7 nucleotides agree with TRBD1. Germline lookup yields CDR1 SNHLY and CDR2 FYNNEI. Losses at the gene ends were 7 bases for V and 4 bases for J; bases not matched to a gene: 10. The CDR3 runs to 14 residues. CDR3 coding DNA: TGTGCCAGCACCAACAGGGGTAGAAGGTACGAGCAGTACTTC. It specifies CASTNRGRRYEQYF.

This rearrangement joins TRBV7-9 to TRBJ2-3; a possible D gene is TRBD2 (5 bases). Trimming removed 2 bases at V and 4 bases at J, with 13 bases between. Germline CDR1 SEHNR, CDR2 FQNEAQ (reference sequence). CDR3 length: 15 amino acids. In nucleotides, the CDR3 is TGTGCCAGCAGCTTATCCCGGACTCGATCAGATACGCAGTATTTT. It encodes CASSLSRTRSDTQYF.

The chain employs TRBV4-3 and TRBJ1-2; D is uncertain. V was trimmed by 0 bases and J by 4 bases, leaving 12 bases between them. The CDR3 contains 15 residues. Germline CDR1 and CDR2: LGHNA and YSLEER. CDR3 region: CASSQDYGSTYGYTF. CDR3 DNA: TGCGCCAGCAGCCAAGATTACGGCAGTACCTATGGCTACACCTTC.

The gene calls are TRBV5-1 and TRBJ1-1, with a possible D match to TRBD1 (5 bases). The CDR3 contains 15 residues. From germline, CDR1 is SGHRS and CDR2 YFSETQ. V was pared by 3 bases and J by 4 bases, with 16 bases between. In nucleotides, the CDR3 is TGCGCCAGCAGCTCGGGAGGAGGGGAGAGCACTGAAGCTTTCTTT. Translated: CASSSGGGESTEAFF.

The CDR3 bases are TGTGCCAGCAGAGGACAGGGGGCGACCTCAGGCTCCTATAATTCACCCCTCCACTTT. It translates to CASRGQGATSGSYNSPLHF. V is TRBV2 and J is TRBJ1-6, with 11 bases aligning to TRBD1. The junction had 10 bases not matched to a gene; V was cut back by 6 bases and J by 0 bases. CDR3 length: 19 residues. Germline V lookup: CDR1 SNHLY, CDR2 FYNNEI. Drawing the rest from reference TRBV2 and TRBJ1-6, the complete variable domain is EPEVTQTPSHQVTQMGQEVILRCVPISNHLYFYWYRQILGQKVEFLVSFYNNEISEKSEIFDDQFSVERPDGSNFTLKIRSTKLEDSAMYFCASRGQGATSGSYNSPLHFGNGTRLTVT.

V is TRBV3-1 and J is TRBJ2-7; TRBD2 agrees at 11 bases. CDR3 length equals 15 residues. Germline V gene data show CDR1 as LGHDT and CDR2 as YNNKEL (reference sequence). J lost 5 bases, V lost 6 bases, and 9 bases had no gene match. CDR3 bases: TGTGCCAGCAGTCAAACTAGCGGGAGTACCCACGAGCAGTACTTC. It encodes CASSQTSGSTHEQYF.

The chain uses TRBV20-1 and TRBJ1-5, with 7 bases fitting TRBD1. Trimming at V came to 2 bases and at J to 4 bases, leaving 5 bases not matched to a gene. Germline CDR1 reads DFQATT; CDR2 reads SNEGSKA (reference sequence). The CDR3 is 14 amino acids. CDR3 sequence: CSARQQGLNQPQHF. CDR3 DNA sequence: TGCAGTGCTAGACAACAGGGGTTGAATCAGCCCCAGCATTTT.

This clonotype was recorded a few times. The V gene is TRBV4-3, the J gene TRBJ2-3; 8 bases line up with TRBD2. The germline gives CDR1 LGHNA, CDR2 YSLEER. The V gene end was trimmed by 0 bases and the J gene end by 3 bases; junction bases not matched to a gene: 11. The CDR3 contains 18 residues. The DNA for the CDR3 is TGCGCCAGCAGCCAAGATCGGGGGGGGGAGATTGAGACAGATACGCAGTATTTT. Translation: CASSQDRGGEIETDTQYF.